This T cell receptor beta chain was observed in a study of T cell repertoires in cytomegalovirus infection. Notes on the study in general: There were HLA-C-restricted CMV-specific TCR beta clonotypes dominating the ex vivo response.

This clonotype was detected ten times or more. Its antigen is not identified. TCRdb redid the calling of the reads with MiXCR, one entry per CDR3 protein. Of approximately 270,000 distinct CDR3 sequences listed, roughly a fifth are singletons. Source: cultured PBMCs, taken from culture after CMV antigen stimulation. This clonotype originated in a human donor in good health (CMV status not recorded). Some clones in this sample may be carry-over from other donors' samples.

The CDR3 protein is CASSRGPEGSYEQYF. CDR3 DNA sequence: TGTGCCAGCAGTCGCGGACCGGAGGGATCTTACGAGCAGTACTTC. The V gene is TRBV11-1, the J gene TRBJ2-7, with D perhaps TRBD2 (6 bases). The V gene lost 6 bases and the J gene lost 4 bases, with 19 bases spanning the gap. The germline gives CDR1 SGHAT, CDR2 FQDESV (reference sequence). The CDR3 runs to 15 residues.